The 22 T cell receptor beta chains below were found in one sample sequenced in a study of OX40 agonist ivuxolimab in advanced cancers. Assay: immunoSEQ multiplex PCR; the TCRdb copy retains only in-frame clones and omits some. The sample has 65,000 to 80,000 clones, about 90% seen once; the top ten hold 0.5% to 0.65%. The specimen was CD4+ or CD8+ T cells sorted from blood, collected in a trial of the OX40 agonist ivuxolimab. Receptors were obtained from an adult with an advanced solid tumor such as melanoma, head and neck, liver or kidney cancer.

This rearrangement joins TRBV11-2 to TRBJ1-1; TRBD1 aligns across 10 bases. The J segment lost 3 bases and the V segment lost 5 bases, leaving 9 bases of the junction unmatched. The V gene's germline CDR1 is SGHAT and CDR2 FQNNGV. The CDR3 runs to 16 residues. The CDR3 sequence is CASSPTGGWGDTEAFF. CDR3 sequence (DNA): TGTGCCAGCAGCCCGACAGGGGGCTGGGGGGACACTGAAGCTTTCTTT.

The CDR3 DNA reads as TGTGCCAGTAGTATAGGGACAGGAGGGGATCAGCCCCAGCATTTT. Translation gives CASSIGTGGDQPQHF. The chain has TRBV19 and TRBJ1-5; 7 bases agree with TRBD1. With V trimmed by 1 base and J by 5 bases, 5 bases remained unmatched. The germline gives CDR1 LNHDA, CDR2 SQIVND (reference sequence). There are 15 residues in the CDR3.

The V and J genes are TRBV2 and TRBJ1-1; D remains unclear. Trimming pared 3 bases from V and 0 bases from J, leaving 8 bases between. CDR1 and CDR2 from the germline V gene are SNHLY and FYNNEI. This CDR3 comprises 14 residues. The CDR3 sequence: CASSEVPMNTEAFF. The CDR3 DNA sequence: TGTGCCAGCAGTGAGGTACCCATGAACACTGAAGCTTTCTTT.

The chain couples TRBV7-2 to TRBJ2-5; 14 bases map to TRBD2. The trim removed 4 bases at V and 9 bases at J, leaving 7 bases unmatched. This CDR3 has 15 amino acids. CDR1 is SGHTA and CDR2 is FQGNSA in the germline V gene. CDR3 sequence reads: CASSSGTSGSGAQYF. The CDR3 nucleotides are TGTGCCAGCAGCTCAGGGACTAGCGGGAGTGGGGCCCAGTACTTC.

This clone was seen a single time. V usage is TRBV6-6 and J usage is TRBJ1-5; D is unclear. Trimming stripped 0 bases from V and 2 bases from J, with 8 bases between. The CDR3 runs 15 residues. In germline, CDR1 is MNHNY, CDR2 SVGAGI (reference sequence). The CDR3 loop is CASSYSTRGNQPQHF. DNA of the CDR3: TGTGCCAGCAGTTACTCGACAAGGGGCAATCAGCCCCAGCATTTT.

This clone occurred a few times. The chain uses TRBV29-1 and TRBJ1-5, with D unclear. Deletions cut 2 bases from V and 5 bases from J, with 10 bases between. The CDR3 has 13 amino acids. The V gene's germline CDR1 is SQVTM and CDR2 ANQGSEA. The CDR3 reads CSVEYSGDQPQHF. For the CDR3, the DNA is TGCAGCGTTGAATATTCAGGAGATCAGCCCCAGCATTTT. The full variable domain, in which reference TRBV29-1 and TRBJ1-5 provide the parts outside the CDR3, is SAVISQKPSRDICQRGTSLTIQCQVDSQVTMMFWYRQQPGQSLTLIATANQGSEATYESGFVIDKFPISRPNLTFSTLTVSNMSPEDSSIYLCSVEYSGDQPQHFGDGTRLSIL.

This rearrangement joins TRBV6-5 to TRBJ1-2, with D possibly being TRBD1 (6 bases). V was pared by 7 bases and J by 4 bases, with 13 bases between. Germline CDR1 reads MNHEY; CDR2 reads SVGAGI. The CDR3 covers 13 residues. CDR3 in amino acids: CASTLRQAYGYTF. The CDR3 DNA sequence: TGTGCCAGCACCCTTCGACAGGCCTATGGCTACACCTTC.

The genes are TRBV19 and TRBJ1-1, with D unclear. From germline, CDR1 is LNHDA and CDR2 SQIVND (reference sequence). Trimming removed 3 bases from V and 1 base from J, with 12 bases in between. The CDR3 totals 15 residues. The CDR3 is CASSILGRGNTEAFF. In DNA form, the CDR3 reads TGTGCCAGTAGTATCTTAGGGCGGGGGAACACTGAAGCTTTCTTT. The entire variable domain, with the rest obtained from reference TRBV19 and TRBJ1-1, is as follows: DGGITQSPKYLFRKEGQNVTLSCEQNLNHDAMYWYRQDPGQGLRLIYYSQIVNDFQKGDIAEGYSVSREKKESFPLTVTSAQKNPTAFYLCASSILGRGNTEAFFGQGTRLTVV.

On this clone itself: The junction shows a germline mismatch at one end, possibly a read error. The gene calls are TRBV18 and TRBJ1-3; 8 nucleotides align to TRBD1. The CDR3 extends over 17 amino acids. Germline CDR1 is KGHSH and CDR2 is LQKENI. DNA for the CDR3: TGTGCCAGCTCACCACTGGTGACAGGGGACGCTGGGAACACCATATATTTT. This gives the protein CASSPLVTGDAGNTIYF.

V usage is TRBV6-6 and J usage is TRBJ2-5; 7 bases fit TRBD2. V was clipped by 4 bases and J by 2 bases; unmatched bases: 7. This CDR3 comprises 15 residues. The germline V gene encodes CDR1 MNHNY and CDR2 SVGAGI (reference sequence). The CDR3 here is CASSSLGGGQETQYF. CDR3 nucleotides: TGTGCCAGCAGTTCCCTGGGGGGGGGTCAAGAGACCCAGTACTTC.

Concerning this clone itself: The junction does not match germline at one end; this may be a read error. The rearrangement joins TRBV7-7 to TRBJ2-1; D remains ambiguous. The CDR3 runs 16 residues. Germline lookup yields CDR1 SSHAT and CDR2 FNYEAQ (reference sequence). Here the CDR3 DNA reads TGTGCTAGCAGCCCATATGGCTCGAGCTCCTACAATGAGCAGTTCTTC. Its translation is CASSPYGSSSYNEQFF.

This chain's CDR3 is CASSYSTGPKAVRAFF. CDR3 DNA sequence: TGTGCCAGCAGTTATTCGACAGGGCCTAAGGCTGTACGGGCTTTCTTT. The chain couples TRBV6-5 to TRBJ1-1, with 7 bases fitting TRBD1. Per germline, CDR1 MNHEY and CDR2 SVGAGI. V lost 3 bases to trimming and J lost 11 bases; unmatched junction nucleotides: 18. The CDR3 has 16 amino acids.

The chain carries TRBV30 and TRBJ2-6, with 8 bases lining up with TRBD1. Per the germline V gene, CDR1 is GTSNPN and CDR2 is SVGIG (reference sequence). The ends lost 1 base at V and 2 bases at J; junction bases unmatched: 4. The CDR3 runs to 16 residues. The CDR3 nucleotides read TGTGCCTGGAGTGAATGGGACAGGCCTGGGGCCAACGTCCTGACTTTC. It translates to CAWSEWDRPGANVLTF.

This chain joins TRBV18 and TRBJ1-6; no definite D call. The CDR3 has 16 amino acids. Trimming left V 6 bases short and J 10 bases short, with 22 bases between. CDR1 and CDR2 from the germline V gene are KGHSH and LQKENI. CDR3 sequence reads: CASSSLDLARGSPLHF. The CDR3 coding sequence is TGTGCCAGCTCCTCACTTGATCTGGCCCGGGGATCACCCCTCCACTTT. The whole variable domain, remainder taken from reference TRBV18 and TRBJ1-6, is NAGVMQNPRHLVRRRGQEARLRCSPMKGHSHVYWYRQLPEEGLKFMVYLQKENIIDESGMPKERFSAEFPKEGPSILRIQQVVRGDSAAYFCASSSLDLARGSPLHFGNGTRLTVT.

The chain couples TRBV18 to TRBJ2-4; D uncertain. CDR1 and CDR2 from the germline V gene are KGHSH and LQKENI. The CDR3 is 19 residues long. The V and J ends lost 0 bases and 0 bases respectively, with 18 bases between them. The CDR3 DNA is TGTGCCAGCTCACCACCGTCGGCAGGAAGTCTTCTAGCCAAAAACATTCAGTACTTC. Its protein is CASSPPSAGSLLAKNIQYF.

This sequence joins TRBV28 and TRBJ2-2, with TRBD2 identical over 10 bases. The CDR3 runs 15 residues. Germline CDR1 reads MDHEN; CDR2 reads SYDVKM. V lost 6 bases and J lost 3; bases outside the gene matches: 4. The CDR3 nucleotides read TGTGCCAGCAGGACCGGACTAGCGGACACCGGGGAGCTGTTTTTT. Translating it yields CASRTGLADTGELFF.

The rearrangement links TRBV7-9 to TRBJ2-7; possibly TRBD2 for D (5 bases). Germline CDR1 SEHNR, CDR2 FQNEAQ (reference sequence). The V end lost 8 bases, the J end lost 0 bases, and 11 bases lay between the germline ends. The CDR3 totals 13 residues. DNA for the CDR3: TGTGCCAGCTCGAGACTAAACTCCTACGAGCAGTACTTC. Protein: CASSRLNSYEQYF.

The chain combines TRBV14 with TRBJ2-4; 9 bases are a match to TRBD2. The CDR3 is 15 residues long. Germline CDR1 reads SGHDN; CDR2 reads FVKESK. V was clipped by 3 bases and J by 5 bases; unmatched bases: 5. This CDR3 is CASSQARLAENIQYF. CDR3 in DNA: TGTGCCAGCAGCCAGGCCCGACTAGCGGAAAACATTCAGTACTTC. The variable domain in full, completed from reference TRBV14 and TRBJ2-4, reads EAGVTQFPSHSVIEKGQTVTLRCDPISGHDNLYWYRRVMGKEIKFLLHFVKESKQDESGMPNNRFLAERTGGTYSTLKVQPAELEDSGVYFCASSQARLAENIQYFGAGTRLSVL.

In DNA, the CDR3 is TGTGCCAGCAGTGAGACGGGGGAGCAGTACTTC. Its protein is CASSETGEQYF. The rearrangement joins TRBV6-5 to TRBJ2-7, with a tentative D call TRBD2 (5 bases). V shed 5 bases and J shed 7 bases, with 9 bases lying between them. Germline-derived CDR1 and CDR2 are MNHEY and SVGAGI. The CDR3 runs to 11 residues.

CDR3 sequence: CASRTDREGRTEAFF. CDR3 sequence (DNA): TGTGCCAGCAGGACCGACAGGGAAGGGAGGACTGAAGCTTTCTTT. The rearrangement links TRBV28 to TRBJ1-1; TRBD1 matches 7 bases. Germline V gives CDR1 MDHEN, CDR2 SYDVKM. This CDR3 has 15 residues. V shed 6 bases, J shed 5 bases, and the junction held 12 bases outside the gene matches. Variable domain in full (rest from reference TRBV28 and TRBJ1-1): DVKVTQSSRYLVKRTGEKVFLECVQDMDHENMFWYRQDPGLGLRLIYFSYDVKMKEKGDIPEGYSVSREKKERFSLILESASTNQTSMYLCASRTDREGRTEAFFGQGTRLTVV.

The V call is TRBV11-1, the J call TRBJ1-2; D gene ambiguous. The CDR3 consists of 15 residues. Germline V CDR1 and CDR2: SGHAT, FQDESV (reference sequence). V shed 5 bases and J shed 4 bases, with 17 bases lying between them. The CDR3 loop is CASSRAGGPLYGYTF. The CDR3 bases are TGTGCCAGCAGCCGAGCGGGAGGACCGCTCTATGGCTACACCTTC.

This rearrangement joins TRBV29-1 to TRBJ2-1; 12 bases are a match to TRBD2. Germline loops: CDR1 SQVTM, CDR2 ANQGSEA. Germline trimming cut 7 bases from V and 9 bases from J; bases unmatched to any gene: 10. This CDR3 region has 14 residues. This CDR3 reads CSAPSGGVYGEQFF. The CDR3 coding sequence is TGCAGCGCCCCTAGCGGGGGGGTGTATGGTGAGCAGTTCTTC.